The clone carrying this T cell receptor (beta chain) was detected once. The authors' processing: How many nucleated cells were present was estimated from reference gene primer amplification. TCRdb's table, derived via immunoSEQ multiplex PCR, lists solely in-frame clones and lacks some. V, J and clone size reflect that table, while D and trimming were determined from the DNA. The sample shows fewer than 140,000 clones, 70% to 80% of them seen only once. This entry is derived from a study of blood T cell repertoires in COVID-19. Study at large: Samples came from the United States, Italy and Spain, spanning acute and convalescent COVID-19. Nucleic acid was either cDNA or gDNA, and it came from T cells, B-cell-depleted T cells, or PBMCs.

V lost 2 bases to trimming and J lost 2 bases; unmatched junction nucleotides: 2. CDR3 length equals 14 residues. The germline V gene has CDR1 MNHNS and CDR2 SASEGT. The J gene is TRBJ1-1, the V gene TRBV6-1; 7 nucleotides line up with TRBD1. The source material was peripheral blood. The sequence was collected from a human donor with acute or convalescent COVID-19. The donor label of this sample is uncertain. The CDR3 nucleotides read TGTGCCAGCAGTGAAAGGGGGCTTAACACTGAAGCTTTCTTT. Its translation is CASSERGLNTEAFF.